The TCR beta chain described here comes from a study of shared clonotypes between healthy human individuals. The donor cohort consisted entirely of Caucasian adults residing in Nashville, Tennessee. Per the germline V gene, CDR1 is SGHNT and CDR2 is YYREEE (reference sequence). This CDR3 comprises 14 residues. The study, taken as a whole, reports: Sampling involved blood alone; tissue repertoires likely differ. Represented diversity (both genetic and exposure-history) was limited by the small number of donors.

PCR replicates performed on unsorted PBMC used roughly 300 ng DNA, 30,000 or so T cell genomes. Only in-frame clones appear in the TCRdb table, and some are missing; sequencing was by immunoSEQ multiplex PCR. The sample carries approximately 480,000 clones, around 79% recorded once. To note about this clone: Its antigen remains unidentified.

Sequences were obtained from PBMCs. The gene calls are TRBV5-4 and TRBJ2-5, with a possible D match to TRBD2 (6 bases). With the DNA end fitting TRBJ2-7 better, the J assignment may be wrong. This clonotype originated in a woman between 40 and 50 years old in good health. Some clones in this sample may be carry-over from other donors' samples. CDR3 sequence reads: CASTFPGLQGEQYF. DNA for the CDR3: TGTGCCAGCACCTTCCCGGGACTCCAGGGCGAGCAGTACTTC.